Following are 19 T cell receptor beta chains from one sample sequenced in a study of siplizumab effects on memory and regulatory T cells. TCRdb's table, derived via immunoSEQ multiplex PCR, lists solely in-frame clones and lacks some. The sample consists of 100,000 or so clones, around 93% of them appearing once. Sequencing used CD4+ T cells sorted from blood. Receptor source: a human donor in good health.

V gene TRBV7-3 combines with J gene TRBJ2-5, with D possibly TRBD2 on 6 matching bases. Germline assignment: CDR1 SGHTA and CDR2 FQGTGA. This CDR3 spans 15 amino acids. The ends were cut back, 5 bases at V and 7 bases at J, with 20 bases in the middle. The CDR3 sequence: CASSVAGTEGSTQYF. The CDR3 bases are TGTGCCAGCAGCGTCGCCGGGACGGAGGGGTCGACCCAGTACTTC.

Turning to this clone: A read error may produce the germline difference seen at one junction end. The chain has TRBV7-7 and TRBJ2-5; TRBD1 matches at 8 bases. The V gene's germline CDR1 is SSHAT and CDR2 FNYEAQ (reference sequence). The CDR3 contains 16 residues. The CDR3 bases are TGTGCTAGCAGCTTAGGACAGGGCTCGGATATAGAGACCCAGTACTTC. This gives the protein CASSLGQGSDIETQYF.

The chain recombines TRBV29-1 with TRBJ1-4; no clear D. The CDR3 is 14 residues long. The V end was cut by 5 bases, the J end by 7 bases, with 17 bases between. The V gene's germline CDR1 is SQVTM and CDR2 ANQGSEA. Written as DNA, the CDR3 is TGCAGCGTTAGTTTCGGTTCAAGGAGTGAAAAACTGTTTTTT. The encoded protein is CSVSFGSRSEKLFF.

This clone appeared once. CDR3 sequence: CSVDGGTRYGYTF. The CDR3 region has the DNA TGCAGCGTTGACGGGGGGACGAGATATGGCTACACCTTC. The V gene is TRBV29-1, the J gene TRBJ1-2; maybe TRBD1 (5 bases). V was pared by 3 bases and J by 5 bases, with 13 bases between. CDR1 is SQVTM, CDR2 ANQGSEA, per germline. This CDR3 has 13 amino acids.

The rearrangement links TRBV10-3 to TRBJ2-2, with TRBD2 matching over 9 bases. This CDR3 has 14 amino acids. Trimming at V came to 11 bases and at J to 1 base, leaving 5 bases not matched to a gene. The germline CDR1 and CDR2 sequences are ENHRY and SYGVKD. CDR3 nucleotide sequence: TGTGCCGTGAGACTAGCGGTGAACACCGGGGAGCTGTTTTTT. Protein product: CAVRLAVNTGELFF.

CDR3 sequence: CASRLVGELAGEQYF. The CDR3 nucleotides read TGTGCAAGTCGCTTAGTCGGAGAACTAGCGGGTGAGCAGTACTTC. The rearrangement joins TRBV12-2 to TRBJ2-7; the tabulated D call, TRBD2, remains unverified against the DNA. TRBV12-2 is classified as a pseudogene. The CDR3 consists of 15 residues.

The CDR3 nucleotides are TGTGCCAGCAGGGCCGCGGATCGAAGCAATCAGCCCCAGCATTTT. Its protein is CASRAADRSNQPQHF. The chain has TRBV6-6 and TRBJ1-5; D gene unclear. Per germline, CDR1 MNHNY and CDR2 SVGAGI (reference sequence). The germline V and J ends were trimmed by 6 bases and 1 base, with 13 bases remaining between them. The CDR3 length is 15 residues.

The chain uses TRBV27 and TRBJ2-3; possibly TRBD1 or TRBD2 for D (5 bases each). Germline V gives CDR1 MNHEY, CDR2 SMNVEV (reference sequence). V lost 7 bases, J lost 3 bases, and 20 bases lay in between. The CDR3 is made up of 16 amino acids. CDR3: CASTRFPGWETDTQYF. CDR3 sequence (DNA): TGTGCCAGCACGAGATTCCCAGGGTGGGAGACAGATACGCAGTATTTT.

This chain's CDR3 is CAGPGTSDRLQETQYF. As DNA, the CDR3 is TGTGCCGGCCCCGGGACTAGCGACCGCCTCCAAGAGACCCAGTACTTC. This chain links TRBV2 with TRBJ2-5; 10 nucleotides match TRBD2. CDR1 and CDR2 from the germline V gene are SNHLY and FYNNEI. V lost 11 bases and J lost 1; bases outside the gene matches: 13. The CDR3 consists of 16 residues.

The rearrangement links TRBV9 to TRBJ2-3, with a possible D match to TRBD2 (5 bases). V gave up 4 bases and J gave up 1 base, with 13 bases separating them. Per germline, CDR1 SGDLS and CDR2 YYNGEE. This CDR3 contains 15 residues. In DNA, the CDR3 is TGTGCCAGCAGCTCGGGAACGCCCGGCACAGATACGCAGTATTTT. Its protein is CASSSGTPGTDTQYF.

In regard to this clone: Other DNA sequences in the sample encode the same CDR3. This chain connects TRBV18 to TRBJ1-3; D is unresolved. CDR1 KGHSH and CDR2 LQKENI come from the germline V gene. Between the trimmed V and J ends, which lost 2 bases and 7 bases, there was a span of 9 bases. This CDR3 has 13 residues. The CDR3 DNA sequence: TGTGCCAGCTCACCAGACCGGGTGAACACCATATATTTT. Its translation: CASSPDRVNTIYF.

The chain recombines TRBV11-2 with TRBJ2-1; a possible D gene is TRBD2 (5 bases). The germline V and J ends were trimmed by 0 bases and 8 bases, with 17 bases remaining between them. CDR1 is SGHAT, CDR2 FQNNGV, per germline. The CDR3 runs 16 residues. CDR3: CASSLDPLFLGDEQFF. CDR3 DNA sequence: TGTGCCAGCAGCTTAGATCCACTATTCCTCGGGGATGAGCAGTTCTTC.

DNA for the CDR3: TGTGCCTGGAGTAAGGGCCTAATTAACTATGGCTACACCTTC. It codes for CAWSKGLINYGYTF. V gene TRBV30 combines with J gene TRBJ1-2, with no clear D. V lost 2 bases to trimming and J lost 1 base, with 11 bases between them. This CDR3 region has 14 residues. Germline CDR1 is GTSNPN and CDR2 is SVGIG (reference sequence).

V gene TRBV13 combines with J gene TRBJ2-7; TRBD1 matches 7 bases. V dropped 5 bases and J dropped 3; count of bases not matched to a gene: 7. The CDR3 length is 14 residues. Germline V CDR1 and CDR2: PRHDT, FYEKMQ (reference sequence). The CDR3 DNA is TGTGCCAGCAGCCCAAGGACAGGCTACTACGAGCAGTACTTC. Protein product: CASSPRTGYYEQYF.

V and J are TRBV27 and TRBJ2-7, with 12 nucleotides matching TRBD2. J was trimmed by 4 bases and V by 5 bases; bases with no gene match: 3. The length of the CDR3 is 14 residues. The germline CDR1 and CDR2 sequences are MNHEY and SMNVEV (reference sequence). CDR3 region: CASSPSGGEYEQYF. CDR3 coding DNA: TGTGCCAGCAGTCCTAGCGGGGGGGAATACGAGCAGTACTTC.

The rearrangement joins TRBV10-3 to TRBJ1-4, with D unresolved. Germline loops: CDR1 ENHRY, CDR2 SYGVKD. The CDR3 extends over 12 amino acids. Trimming took 3 bases from V and 5 from J, leaving 4 bases between them. CDR3 nucleotide sequence: TGTGCCATCAGTGAAGCGAATGAAAAACTGTTTTTT. Translation: CAISEANEKLFF.

The chain recombines TRBV9 with TRBJ2-1; 7 positions agree with TRBD2. Per the germline V gene, CDR1 is SGDLS and CDR2 is YYNGEE. V shed 3 bases and J 0 bases; nucleotides not matched to a gene: 6. CDR3 length: 16 residues. CDR3 sequence (DNA): TGTGCCAGCAGCGGGAGGGAGGGGAGCTCCTACAATGAGCAGTTCTTC. Protein product: CASSGREGSSYNEQFF.

The chain is built from TRBV10-3 and TRBJ1-2; TRBD1 aligns across 8 bases. Germline CDR1 is ENHRY and CDR2 is SYGVKD. The V segment lost 3 bases and the J segment 2 bases; nucleotides outside the gene matches: 5. The CDR3 length is 15 residues. The CDR3 loop reads CAISDPRTGNYGYTF. The CDR3, as DNA: TGTGCCATCAGTGACCCGCGGACAGGGAACTATGGCTACACCTTC.

The chain employs TRBV11-2 and TRBJ2-5, with 11 nucleotides matching TRBD2. V lost 5 bases to trimming and J lost 3 bases; unmatched junction nucleotides: 8. Germline V lookup: CDR1 SGHAT, CDR2 FQNNGV. The CDR3 extends over 16 amino acids. The CDR3 spells CASSISGTSGKETQYF. The CDR3 nucleotides are TGTGCCAGCAGCATCAGCGGGACTAGCGGCAAAGAGACCCAGTACTTC.